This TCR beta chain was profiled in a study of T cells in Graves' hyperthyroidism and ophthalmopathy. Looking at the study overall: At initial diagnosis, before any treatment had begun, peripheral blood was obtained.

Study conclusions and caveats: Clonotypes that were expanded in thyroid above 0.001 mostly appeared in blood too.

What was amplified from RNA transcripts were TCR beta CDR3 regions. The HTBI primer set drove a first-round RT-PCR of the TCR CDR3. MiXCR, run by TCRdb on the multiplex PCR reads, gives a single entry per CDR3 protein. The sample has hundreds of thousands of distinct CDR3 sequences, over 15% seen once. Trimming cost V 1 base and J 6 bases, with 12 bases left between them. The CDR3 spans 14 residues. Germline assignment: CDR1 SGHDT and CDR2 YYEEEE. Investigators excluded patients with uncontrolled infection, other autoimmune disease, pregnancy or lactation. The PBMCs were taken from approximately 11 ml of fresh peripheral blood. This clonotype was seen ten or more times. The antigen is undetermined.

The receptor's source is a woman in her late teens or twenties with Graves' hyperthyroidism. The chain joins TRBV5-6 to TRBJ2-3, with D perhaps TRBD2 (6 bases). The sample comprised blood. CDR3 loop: CASSLSGDSDTQYF. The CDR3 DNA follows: TGTGCCAGCAGCTTGTCGGGAGATTCGGATACGCAGTATTTT.